These 12 T cell receptor beta chains were sequenced from one sample in a study of memory CD8 T cells in hepatitis C reinfection. Generated by immunoSEQ multiplex PCR, the TCRdb table keeps only in-frame clones and is missing some. The data show approximately 46,000 clones, 89% seen once. As for time point: late/post reinfection, 12 to 24 weeks after detection. No in vitro expansion preceded TCR sequencing of the sorted cells. The specimen was naive CD8+ T cells sorted from blood. All receptors derive from a man younger than 35 with hepatitis C virus infection.

J is TRBJ2-4 and V is TRBV27; no firm D call. The CDR3 totals 12 residues. Per the germline V gene, CDR1 is MNHEY and CDR2 is SMNVEV (reference sequence). The V and J ends lost 4 bases and 5 bases respectively, with 6 bases between them. CDR3 region: CASSSAENIQYF. DNA of the CDR3: TGTGCCAGCAGTTCTGCGGAAAACATTCAGTACTTC.

The chain has TRBV30 and TRBJ2-1, with 10 bases fitting TRBD1. Trimming cost V 1 base and J 4 bases; bases outside gene matches: 4. Germline lookup yields CDR1 GTSNPN and CDR2 SVGIG (reference sequence). CDR3 length: 15 amino acids. As DNA, the CDR3 is TGTGCCTGGAGTGGGACAGGGGGATCGTACAATGAGCAGTTCTTC. This sequence encodes CAWSGTGGSYNEQFF.

This clone was counted once. This sequence joins TRBV4-1 and TRBJ2-5, with 7 nucleotides matching TRBD2. V was clipped by 3 bases and J by 0 bases; unmatched bases: 16. Germline V gives CDR1 MGHRA, CDR2 YSYEKL. CDR3 length equals 19 residues. The CDR3 coding sequence is TGCGCCAGCAGCCACCCTCCGGGAGGCGACGGGGACTACCAAGAGACCCAGTACTTC. Translated, it gives CASSHPPGGDGDYQETQYF.

This chain joins TRBV27 and TRBJ1-1, with 10 bases fitting TRBD1. Germline loops: CDR1 MNHEY, CDR2 SMNVEV (reference sequence). V gave up 4 bases and J gave up 5 bases; unmatched junction bases: 1. The CDR3 consists of 13 residues. The CDR3 region has the DNA TGTGCCAGCAGTTGGGGACAGGGGACTGAAGCTTTCTTT. Its translation: CASSWGQGTEAFF.

This clone appeared once. The chain is built from TRBV7-9 and TRBJ1-1; D call uncertain. The germline V and J ends were trimmed by 1 base and 4 bases, with 7 bases remaining between them. Germline CDR1 and CDR2: SEHNR and FQNEAQ (reference sequence). The CDR3 contains 13 residues. The CDR3 region has the DNA TGTGCCAGCAGCTTAGTAGGACTCACTGAAGCTTTCTTT. It yields the protein CASSLVGLTEAFF.

The chain couples TRBV5-4 to TRBJ2-4; TRBD1 matches at 10 bases. Germline CDR1 SGHNT, CDR2 YYREEE (reference sequence). This CDR3 contains 15 residues. Trimming removed 4 bases from V and 6 bases from J; junction bases left unmatched: 7. As DNA, the CDR3 is TGTGCCAGCAGCGCCGGGACAGGGGTGGGAAACATTCAGTACTTC. It translates to CASSAGTGVGNIQYF.

The chain employs TRBV6-5 and TRBJ1-4; possibly TRBD1 for D (6 bases). The V gene's germline CDR1 is MNHEY and CDR2 SVGAGI. V lost 6 bases and J 8 bases, leaving 16 bases between the germline ends. The CDR3 spans 14 residues. CDR3 nucleotide sequence: TGTGCCAGCAGCCCGACAGGCTTGGAGGAAAAACTGTTTTTT. Its translation is CASSPTGLEEKLFF.

CDR3: CSARRGYEQYF. The CDR3 region has the DNA TGCAGTGCTAGAAGGGGATACGAGCAGTACTTC. This chain uses TRBV20-1 with TRBJ2-7; D possibly corresponds to TRBD1 (5 bases). The ends were cut back, 2 bases at V and 4 bases at J, with 6 bases in the middle. The V gene's germline CDR1 is DFQATT and CDR2 SNEGSKA (reference sequence). The CDR3 is 11 residues long.

The chain links TRBV2 to TRBJ2-3, with D unresolved. The V gene lost 4 bases and the J gene lost 0 bases, with 14 bases spanning the gap. CDR3 length: 16 residues. Per germline, CDR1 SNHLY and CDR2 FYNNEI. The CDR3 region has the DNA TGTGCCAGCAGTGTTGAGGTTAGCCCAAGCACAGATACGCAGTATTTT. This codes for CASSVEVSPSTDTQYF.

This clone occurred once. CDR3 amino acids: CASSLEQGGGGYTF. The CDR3 bases are TGCGCCAGCAGCTTGGAGCAGGGGGGAGGAGGCTACACCTTC. The V and J genes are TRBV5-1 and TRBJ1-2; TRBD1 matches at 7 bases. With V trimmed by 0 bases and J by 8 bases, 7 bases remained unmatched. This CDR3 contains 14 residues. Germline V gene sequence: CDR1 SGHRS, CDR2 YFSETQ. The whole variable domain, filled in from reference TRBV5-1 and TRBJ1-2, reads KAGVTQTPRYLIKTRGQQVTLSCSPISGHRSVSWYQQTPGQGLQFLFEYFSETQRNKGNFPGRFSGRQFSNSRSEMNVSTLELGDSALYLCASSLEQGGGGYTFGSGTRLTVV.

The chain uses TRBV7-3 and TRBJ2-5; 10 bases line up with TRBD2. Germline trimming cut 4 bases from V and 3 bases from J; bases unmatched to any gene: 5. This CDR3 has 15 amino acids. Germline V gene sequence: CDR1 SGHTA, CDR2 FQGTGA. The CDR3 loop is CASSSTSGEKETQYF. The CDR3 DNA reads TGTGCCAGCAGCTCCACTAGCGGGGAAAAAGAGACCCAGTACTTC.

The chain links TRBV27 to TRBJ1-6; 8 bases are shared with TRBD1. The germline gives CDR1 MNHEY, CDR2 SMNVEV (reference sequence). V shed 10 bases, J shed 7 bases, and the junction held 6 bases outside the gene matches. The CDR3 spans 13 residues. CDR3 residues: CATVGQGNSPLHF. The CDR3, as DNA: TGTGCCACCGTCGGACAGGGCAATTCACCCCTCCACTTT.